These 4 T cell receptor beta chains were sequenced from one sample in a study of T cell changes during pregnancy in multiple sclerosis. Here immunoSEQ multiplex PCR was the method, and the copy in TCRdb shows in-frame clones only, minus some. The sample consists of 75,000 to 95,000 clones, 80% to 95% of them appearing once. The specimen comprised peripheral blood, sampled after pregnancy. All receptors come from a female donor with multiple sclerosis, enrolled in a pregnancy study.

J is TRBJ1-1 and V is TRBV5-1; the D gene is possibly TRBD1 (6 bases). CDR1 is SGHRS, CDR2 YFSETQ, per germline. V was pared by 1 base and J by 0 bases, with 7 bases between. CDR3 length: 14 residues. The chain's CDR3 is CASSLTGLNTEAFF. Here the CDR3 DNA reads TGCGCCAGCAGCTTGACAGGGCTGAACACTGAAGCTTTCTTT. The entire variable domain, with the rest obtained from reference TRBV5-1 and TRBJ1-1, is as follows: KAGVTQTPRYLIKTRGQQVTLSCSPISGHRSVSWYQQTPGQGLQFLFEYFSETQRNKGNFPGRFSGRQFSNSRSEMNVSTLELGDSALYLCASSLTGLNTEAFFGQGTRLTVV.

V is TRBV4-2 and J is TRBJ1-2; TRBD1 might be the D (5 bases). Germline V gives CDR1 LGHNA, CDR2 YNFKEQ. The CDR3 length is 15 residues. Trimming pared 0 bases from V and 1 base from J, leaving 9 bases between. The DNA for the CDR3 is TGTGCCAGCAGCCAAGATAGACAGAATAACTATGGCTACACCTTC. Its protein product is CASSQDRQNNYGYTF.

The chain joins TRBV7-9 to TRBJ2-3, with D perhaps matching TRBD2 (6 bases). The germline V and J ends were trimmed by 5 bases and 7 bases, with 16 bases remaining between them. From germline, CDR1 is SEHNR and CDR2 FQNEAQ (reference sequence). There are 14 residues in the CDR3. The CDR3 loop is CASSDVGLQHTQYF. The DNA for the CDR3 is TGTGCCAGCAGCGATGTGGGACTGCAGCATACGCAGTATTTT.

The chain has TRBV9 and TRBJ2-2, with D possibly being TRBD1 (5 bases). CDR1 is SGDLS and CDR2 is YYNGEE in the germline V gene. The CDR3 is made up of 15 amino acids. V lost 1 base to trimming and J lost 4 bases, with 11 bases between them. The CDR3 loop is CASSVTGTTTGELFF. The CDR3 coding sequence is TGTGCCAGCAGCGTAACAGGAACGACCACCGGGGAGCTGTTTTTT.